This T cell receptor beta chain was observed in a study of neurological immune-mediated disorders. The trim removed 5 bases at V and 0 bases at J, leaving 4 bases unmatched. Germline CDR1 SGHTA, CDR2 FQGNSA. The CDR3 is 15 residues long. This clonotype was recorded many times. Documented time point: technical triplicate 2. The study built sorted libraries from fewer than 1.3 million CD4+ or CD8+ T cells. MiXCR, applied by TCRdb to the 5' RACE reads, yields one record per CDR3 protein. The sample holds roughly 32,000 distinct CDR3 sequences, approximately 12% seen once. The genes are TRBV7-2 and TRBJ2-1; 7 positions match TRBD1. Sample: CD4+ T cells from blood. The clonotype was recovered from a female donor with HTLV-1-associated myelopathy (HAM/TSP). CDR3 sequence (DNA): TGTGCCAGCAGCATCACAGGGGACTCCTACAATGAGCAGTTCTTC. Translated, it gives CASSITGDSYNEQFF. Filled out from reference TRBV7-2 and TRBJ2-1, the complete variable domain reads GAGVSQSPSNKVTEKGKDVELRCDPISGHTALYWYRQSLGQGLEFLIYFQGNSAPDKSGLPSDRFSAERTGGSVSTLTIQRTQQEDSAVYLCASSITGDSYNEQFFGPGTRLTVL.